This section outlines one TCR beta chain sequence together with its context. What it binds is unknown. Study processing details: Owing to the provision of junction-only sequences devoid of quality scores by immunoSEQ, filtering differed. The method was immunoSEQ multiplex PCR; TCRdb's version includes in-frame clones alone and lacks a portion of them. V and J calls and clone size are those listed in that table; D and trimming were worked out from the DNA. There are under 600,000 clones in the sample; roughly four fifths occur only once, and around 12% lies in the top ten. This entry is derived from a study of shared clonotypes between healthy human individuals. Turning to the study itself: The donor pool was made up of two women and three men aged 18 to 49. Study-wide results and limits: Sampling covered nothing but blood. Tissue TCR repertoires likely differ from those found in blood.

The healthy adult donors were HIV-negative and reported no recent acute infections or vaccinations. The sequence was collected from a woman aged 40 to 49 in good health. Some clones in this sample may be carry-over from other donors' samples. Sequencing used PBMCs.

The CDR3 loop reads CASSPGLNTEAFF. The DNA of the CDR3 is TGCGCCAGCAGCCCGGGACTGAACACTGAAGCTTTCTTT. The chain employs TRBV10-1 and TRBJ1-1, with D possibly TRBD1 on 5 matching bases. V lost 6 bases, J lost 0 bases, and 8 bases lay in between. The CDR3 contains 13 residues. Germline-derived CDR1 and CDR2 are WNHNN and SYGVQD (reference sequence).